This T cell receptor beta chain originates from a study of shared clonotypes between healthy human individuals. For the study at large: The donor pool was made up of two women and a few men aged 18 to 49.

Sequenced by immunoSEQ multiplex PCR; TCRdb stores in-frame clones only, minus some. The table includes roughly 2,000,000 clones, roughly 95% detected once. Looked up from germline, CDR1 is SGDLS and CDR2 is YYNGEE. The CDR3 contains 11 residues. V was shortened by 3 bases and J by 6 bases, with 4 bases between the two germline ends. As for this clone: The same CDR3 is also encoded by other DNA sequences in this sample.

Naive CD8 cells lacked CD45RO, underwent positive selection for CCR7 and left out terminally differentiated effector memory CD45RA+ cells. This clonotype originated in a man younger than 35 in good health. Sequences were obtained from naive CD8+ T cells sorted from blood. V usage is TRBV9 and J usage is TRBJ2-1; D unclear. DNA for the CDR3: TGTGCCAGCAGCGCCTCCAATGAGCAGTTCTTC. The encoded protein is CASSASNEQFF.